The 20 T cell receptor beta chains below come from one sample, sequenced in a study of immune evolution from preneoplasia to lung adenocarcinoma. Here immunoSEQ multiplex PCR was the method, and the copy in TCRdb shows in-frame clones only, minus some. The sample includes around 39,000 clones, around 74% of them seen just once. The sequenced sample consisted of FFPE invasive lung adenocarcinoma tissue. All receptors come from a person aged 55 to 69 with lung adenocarcinoma.

The DNA for the CDR3 is TGTGCCAGCAGTGTAGCAGGGGGGGCGACTGAAGCTTTCTTT. Translated, it gives CASSVAGGATEAFF. The chain joins TRBV2 to TRBJ1-1, with 7 bases lining up with TRBD1. Germline CDR1 is SNHLY and CDR2 is FYNNEI. The CDR3 has 14 residues. Germline trimming cut 4 bases from V and 5 bases from J; bases unmatched to any gene: 7. The full variable domain, in which reference TRBV2 and TRBJ1-1 provide the parts outside the CDR3, is EPEVTQTPSHQVTQMGQEVILRCVPISNHLYFYWYRQILGQKVEFLVSFYNNEISEKSEIFDDQFSVERPDGSNFTLKIRSTKLEDSAMYFCASSVAGGATEAFFGQGTRLTVV.

There are a few counts of this clone. This chain connects TRBV9 to TRBJ2-7, with D perhaps matching TRBD2 (8 bases). V dropped 3 bases and J dropped 4 bases, with 20 bases sitting between them. The germline V gene encodes CDR1 SGDLS and CDR2 YYNGEE. CDR3 length equals 16 residues. CDR3 amino acids: CASSEGAAGVGYEQYF. In nucleotides, the CDR3 is TGTGCCAGCAGCGAGGGGGCAGCGGGAGTAGGGTACGAGCAGTACTTC. Complete variable domain (other parts from reference TRBV9 and TRBJ2-7): DSGVTQTPKHLITATGQRVTLRCSPRSGDLSVYWYQQSLDQGLQFLIQYYNGEERAKGNILERFSAQQFPDLHSELNLSSLELGDSALYFCASSEGAAGVGYEQYFGPGTRLTVT.

V is TRBV6-1 and J is TRBJ1-2; a weak D match, TRBD1 (5 bases). Germline V gives CDR1 MNHNS, CDR2 SASEGT. The CDR3 length is 13 residues. V was pared by 6 bases and J by 5 bases, with 13 bases between. The CDR3 loop is CASSPAGRYGYTF. DNA for the CDR3: TGTGCCAGCAGCCCCGCAGGGAGGTATGGCTACACCTTC.

The rearrangement links TRBV5-4 to TRBJ2-7; D might be TRBD1 (5 bases). There are 15 residues in the CDR3. With 1 base removed from V and 0 bases from J, the gap between germline ends came to 11 bases. Germline values: CDR1 SGHNT, CDR2 YYREEE (reference sequence). The chain's CDR3 is CASSLQGRSSYEQYF. Here the CDR3 DNA reads TGTGCCAGCAGCTTGCAGGGTAGGAGCTCCTACGAGCAGTACTTC.

The V gene is TRBV11-3, the J gene TRBJ2-7; 12 nucleotides line up with TRBD2. Trimming removed 2 bases from V and 7 bases from J; junction bases left unmatched: 9. Looked up from germline, CDR1 is SGHNT and CDR2 is YENEEA. The CDR3 has 16 amino acids. The CDR3 sequence is CASSLQHLAGGPEQYF. In DNA, the CDR3 is TGTGCCAGCAGCTTACAACACCTAGCGGGAGGGCCGGAGCAGTACTTC.

The chain employs TRBV7-2 and TRBJ2-2; D gene ambiguous. Germline V CDR1 and CDR2: SGHTA, FQGNSA. Trimming took 3 bases from V and 4 from J, leaving 9 bases between them. The CDR3 contains 14 residues. The CDR3: CASSFLQATGELFF. CDR3 bases: TGTGCCAGCAGCTTCCTCCAGGCCACCGGGGAGCTGTTTTTT.

The chain recombines TRBV11-3 with TRBJ2-1; D may correspond to TRBD1 or TRBD2 (7 bases each). This CDR3 spans 15 amino acids. Germline lookup yields CDR1 SGHNT and CDR2 YENEEA. Trimming shortened V by 0 bases and J by 7 bases, and 13 bases separated the two germline ends. CDR3 bases: TGTGCCAGCAGCTTAGAAGGGCAGGGGGGGAATGAGCAGTTCTTC. It encodes CASSLEGQGGNEQFF. Drawing the rest from reference TRBV11-3 and TRBJ2-1, the complete variable domain is EAGVVQSPRYKIIEKKQPVAFWCNPISGHNTLYWYLQNLGQGPELLIRYENEEAVDDSQLPKDRFSAERLKGVDSTLKIQPAELGDSAVYLCASSLEGQGGNEQFFGPGTRLTVL.

The CDR3 reads CASTGDRRTDTQYF. CDR3 coding DNA: TGCGCCAGCACCGGGGACCGTCGCACAGATACGCAGTATTTT. V is TRBV10-2 and J is TRBJ2-3; D assignment may be TRBD1 or TRBD2 (5 bases each). Germline V lookup: CDR1 WSHSY, CDR2 SAAADI. The CDR3 length is 14 residues. Trimming shortened V by 7 bases and J by 1 base, and 12 bases separated the two germline ends.

The chain couples TRBV12-5 to TRBJ2-2; 8 positions match TRBD2. Germline CDR1 and CDR2: LGHNT and FRNRAP. J was trimmed by 8 bases and V by 3 bases; bases with no gene match: 8. This CDR3 region has 15 residues. This CDR3 reads CASGFIGSGSGELFF. Here the CDR3 DNA reads TGTGCTAGTGGTTTCATAGGGAGCGGGAGTGGGGAGCTGTTTTTT.

J is TRBJ1-5 and V is TRBV6-5; D may be TRBD1 (6 bases). The CDR3 runs to 14 residues. CDR1 is MNHEY, CDR2 SVGAGI, per germline. Trimming took 6 bases from V and 4 from J, leaving 13 bases between them. CDR3 nucleotide sequence: TGTGCCAGCAGCCCGGACAGCTATAATCAGCCCCAGCATTTT. Translation: CASSPDSYNQPQHF.

V is TRBV27 and J is TRBJ2-7; D is tentatively TRBD1 or TRBD2 (5 bases each). The CDR3 has 13 amino acids. Per the germline V gene, CDR1 is MNHEY and CDR2 is SMNVEV (reference sequence). V was pared by 4 bases and J by 3 bases, with 10 bases between. The DNA of the CDR3 is TGTGCCAGCAGTTCTGCTGGGGGCTACGAGCAGTACTTC. Residues: CASSSAGGYEQYF.

This chain joins TRBV5-1 and TRBJ2-6; no firm D call. Germline assignment: CDR1 SGHRS and CDR2 YFSETQ. Trimming took 4 bases from V and 0 from J, leaving 5 bases between them. There are 14 residues in the CDR3. This chain's CDR3 is CASSDLSGANVLTF. The CDR3 DNA follows: TGCGCCAGCAGCGACCTCTCTGGGGCCAACGTCCTGACTTTC.

This clone was recorded a few times. The rearrangement uses TRBV5-3 and TRBJ2-1; TRBD1 might be the D (6 bases). TRBV5-3 qualifies as an ORF whose function is uncertain. V was pared by 3 bases and J by 2 bases, with 12 bases between. The CDR3 sequence is 15 residues long. This chain's CDR3 is CARSSPDRTYNEQFF. The CDR3 DNA reads TGTGCCAGAAGCTCCCCGGACAGAACCTACAATGAGCAGTTCTTC.

The J gene is TRBJ2-7, the V gene TRBV21-1; TRBD2 is taken as the D call from the table, unchecked against the DNA. TRBV21-1 is a recognized pseudogene. The CDR3 is made up of 13 amino acids. The CDR3 DNA reads as TGTGCCAGCAGCAATACGGGGAACTACGAGCAGTACTTC. Encoded protein: CASSNTGNYEQYF.

The rearrangement uses TRBV10-2 and TRBJ1-3, with unresolved D. The CDR3 spans 13 residues. Germline V gene lookup returns CDR1 WSHSY and CDR2 SAAADI. V was cut by 8 bases and J by 0 bases, with 8 bases left in between. The CDR3 sequence: CASGLSSGNTIYF. Written as DNA, the CDR3 is TGCGCCAGCGGCTTGAGCTCTGGAAACACCATATATTTT.

This clone was detected a few times. The chain has TRBV5-6 and TRBJ2-2, with 7 bases lining up with TRBD2. The CDR3 is 18 residues long. Trimming took 0 bases from V and 2 from J; bases not matched to a gene: 10. Germline assignment: CDR1 SGHDT and CDR2 YYEEEE. Here the CDR3 DNA reads TGTGCCAGCAGCTTGGTGGCTAGCGGAATTATAAACACCGGGGAGCTGTTTTTT. This translates into CASSLVASGIINTGELFF.

The rearrangement uses TRBV5-1 and TRBJ1-1, with TRBD1 as a possible D gene (5 bases). The CDR3 extends over 16 amino acids. The germline gives CDR1 SGHRS, CDR2 YFSETQ. Deletions cut 0 bases from V and 1 base from J, with 13 bases between. The CDR3 sequence is CASSLGTRGANTEAFF. The CDR3 region has the DNA TGCGCCAGCAGCTTGGGGACCCGAGGGGCGAACACTGAAGCTTTCTTT.

The chain joins TRBV7-2 to TRBJ1-5, with unresolved D. Trimming removed 0 bases from V and 4 bases from J, with 1 base in between. CDR1 SGHTA and CDR2 FQGNSA come from the germline V gene. The CDR3 has 12 residues. The CDR3 region has the DNA TGTGCCAGCAGCTTAGCAAATCAGCCCCAGCATTTT. Translating it yields CASSLANQPQHF.

The V and J genes are TRBV19 and TRBJ1-2, with TRBD1 identical over 7 bases. J gave up 5 bases and V 6 bases, and 6 bases lay outside the gene matches. This CDR3 contains 13 residues. CDR1 and CDR2 from the germline V gene are LNHDA and SQIVND (reference sequence). CDR3: CASSLTGDYGYTF. CDR3 sequence (DNA): TGTGCCAGTAGCCTTACAGGGGATTATGGCTACACCTTC.

V usage is TRBV5-5 and J usage is TRBJ1-3; possibly TRBD1 for D (5 bases). Germline loops: CDR1 SGHKS, CDR2 YYEKEE (reference sequence). The length of the CDR3 is 14 residues. Trimming left V 2 bases short and J 2 bases short, with 8 bases between. DNA for the CDR3: TGTGCCAGCAGCTTCGAGACAGCTGGAAACACCATATATTTT. Encoded protein: CASSFETAGNTIYF.